These T cell receptor beta chains were read from a single sample in a study of T-cell reconstitution after alpha-beta-depleted transplantation in children. Using its own MiXCR run on the PCR reads, TCRdb lists one record per CDR3 protein. In the table there are about 610,000 distinct CDR3 sequences, about 10% of which are singletons. Specimen: PBMCs from the stem cell graft donor, collected from the stem cell graft. These receptors were obtained from a human donor who donated a stem cell graft to a child with acute myeloid leukemia. Each CDR3 is given without its conserved first and last residue.

TRBJ2-2,TRBV29-1,SGLLFTTGELF
TRBJ1-3,TRBV12-3/TRBV12-4,ASSLRLPSGNTIY
TRBJ1-5,TRBV20-1,SARGNLRMGNQPQH
TRBJ2-1,TRBV7-3,ASSLVVAGGPSDNEQF
TRBJ1-1,TRBV30,AWTGTGLRVGMNTEAF
TRBJ2-6,TRBV4-2,ASSPQEGTGANVLT
TRBJ2-2,TRBV5-1,ASSQERTGELF
TRBJ2-5,TRBV12-3/TRBV12-4,ASSLVGLAVQETQY
TRBJ2-1,TRBV11-2,ASSLIRGTDEQF
TRBJ1-1,TRBV5-1,ASSLKAGGAGTEAF
TRBJ2-1,TRBV6-2/TRBV6-3,ASSYSIGGYSYNEQF
TRBJ2-1,TRBV12-3/TRBV12-4,ASTLTPFSGNEQF
TRBJ2-5,TRBV12-3/TRBV12-4,ASTRTSGTVETQY
TRBJ2-1,TRBV20-1,SASGTRTNEQF
TRBJ1-1,TRBV14,ASSVGGSRGAF